A selection of T cell receptor beta chains follows, all from one sample in a study of T cell responses to AZD1222 COVID-19 vaccine. TCRdb's table, derived via immunoSEQ multiplex PCR, lists solely in-frame clones and lacks some. Of 110,000 or so clones detected, nearly 90% appear once; the ten largest clones hold 9.5% to 15%. The sequences come from peripheral blood, collected on day 0 of MenACWY control vaccination. These receptors came from an adult in good health. The CDR3 runs from the conserved cysteine through the conserved F or W. A D gene is named only where the DNA matches it firmly. Some rows mark clone size as missing; the rest say once, few, many or name a class of expanded clone.

d_gene	len	v_gene	j_gene	abundance	CDR3nt	CDR3aa
TRBD2	17	TRBV7-9	TRBJ2-1	-	TGTGCCAGCAGCCCTGGGACTAGCGGGAGCTCCTACAATGAGCAGTTCTTC	CASSPGTSGSSYNEQFF
-	17	TRBV7-7	TRBJ1-3	-	TGTGCTAGCAGCTTAGGGTTCGGCACTTCATCTGGAAACACCATATATTTT	CASSLGFGTSSGNTIYF
TRBD1	17	TRBV30	TRBJ1-3	-	TGTGCCTGCTACTCTTACAGGGGGCCGAGCCTTGGAAACACCATATATTTT	CACYSYRGPSLGNTIYF
-	14	TRBV2	TRBJ1-2	few	TGTGCCAGCAGTGCGACTTGGGGCCCTTATGGCTACACCTTC	CASSATWGPYGYTF
-	14	TRBV6-8	TRBJ1-5	-	TGTGCCAGCAGGACAGGTTATAGCAATCAGCCCCAGCATTTT	CASRTGYSNQPQHF
-	14	TRBV7-9	TRBJ1-1	-	TGTGCCAGCAGCCGGTTATCACCGAACACTGAAGCTTTCTTT	CASSRLSPNTEAFF
TRBD2	15	TRBV18	TRBJ2-1	-	TGTGCCAGCTCACGTAGCGGGAGCCCCTACAATGAGCAGTTCTTC	CASSRSGSPYNEQFF
TRBD1	17	TRBV19	TRBJ2-7	-	TGTGCCAGTAGCAACCTGCCGGGACAGAGGATGTCCTACGAGCAGTACTTC	CASSNLPGQRMSYEQYF
-	13	TRBV5-1	TRBJ2-7	-	TGCGCCAGCAGCTTGTATTACGATTACGAGCAGTACTTC	CASSLYYDYEQYF
-	14	TRBV5-1	TRBJ2-4	-	TGCGCCAGCAGCCAAGAGGACATCGGAAACATTCAGTACTTC	CASSQEDIGNIQYF
-	15	TRBV3-1/TRBV3-2	TRBJ1-5	-	TGTGCCAGCAGCCAAGACGCCCGGCACGAACAGCCCCAGCATTTT	CASSQDARHEQPQHF
-	15	TRBV19	TRBJ1-1	-	TGTGCCAGTAGTATAGATCGTGGGTTGAACACTGAAGCTTTCTTT	CASSIDRGLNTEAFF
-	14	TRBV6-2/TRBV6-3	TRBJ2-3	once	TGTGCCAGCAGCCGGACTGAAAGCACAGATACGCAGTATTTT	CASSRTESTDTQYF
-	17	TRBV9	TRBJ1-3	-	TGTGCCAGCAGCGTAGTAGCAGGGGTGCCATCTGGAAACACCATATATTTT	CASSVVAGVPSGNTIYF
TRBD1	15	TRBV28	TRBJ2-1	-	TGTGCCAGCCCCCGTGCCGAACAGGGGATCAGGGAGCAGTTCTTC	CASPRAEQGIREQFF
TRBD1	14	TRBV6-5	TRBJ1-1	-	TGTGCCAGCAGTTACACGGACAGGGAAACTGAAGCTTTCTTT	CASSYTDRETEAFF
TRBD1	17	TRBV19	TRBJ2-1	-	TGTGCCAGTAGTGTCGGGACAGCCCTACTACCTAACAATGAGCAGTTCTTC	CASSVGTALLPNNEQFF
-	14	TRBV7-2	TRBJ2-7	-	TGTGCCAGCAGCTTAGGGCGGGTAGCCTACGAGCAGTACTTC	CASSLGRVAYEQYF
TRBD2	14	TRBV2	TRBJ2-7	-	TGTGCCAGCATACCGGGACTAGCGAAGGGGGAGCAGTACTTC	CASIPGLAKGEQYF
-	16	TRBV9	TRBJ2-4	-	TGTGCCAGCAGCGTAGCTGGGGGGTCGGCCAAAAACATTCAGTACTTC	CASSVAGGSAKNIQYF
-	16	TRBV19	TRBJ1-5	once	TGTGCCAGTAGTATCTGGGGACGCTCGCGGGATCAGCCCCAGCATTTT	CASSIWGRSRDQPQHF
TRBD1	13	TRBV10-3	TRBJ2-1	-	TGTGCCATCAGAAGACAGGGGATCAATGAGCAGTTCTTC	CAIRRQGINEQFF
TRBD2	17	TRBV5-1	TRBJ2-1	-	TGCGCCAGCAGCTTGGCCAATCAGGGAGGGCCCTACAATGAGCAGTTCTTC	CASSLANQGGPYNEQFF
TRBD2	13	TRBV6-5	TRBJ2-7	-	TGTGCCAGCAGGGGAGTCACCGGGGGGGAGCAGTACTTC	CASRGVTGGEQYF
TRBD1	16	TRBV5-1	TRBJ1-2	once	TGCGCCAGCAGCTTGGATGGCAGGGGGACGAACTATGGCTACACCTTC	CASSLDGRGTNYGYTF
-	15	TRBV9	TRBJ1-1	-	TGTGCCAGCAGCGTAGGCATAGCTGATTACACTGAAGCTTTCTTT	CASSVGIADYTEAFF
TRBD1	20	TRBV7-4	TRBJ1-5	-	TGTGCCAGCAGTTGCCTATCCGGGACAGGGGGCATCCTAAGCAATCAGCCCCAGCATTTT	CASSCLSGTGGILSNQPQHF
-	16	TRBV10-3	TRBJ2-1	-	TGTGCCATCAGTGAGTTCCCGGGGACCCCCAACAATGAGCAGTTCTTC	CAISEFPGTPNNEQFF
-	14	TRBV29-1	TRBJ2-5	-	TGCAGCGTGCCCGGGGCAGGTAATATGGAGACCCAGTACTTC	CSVPGAGNMETQYF
-	14	TRBV7-2	TRBJ1-3	-	TGTGCCAGCAGCTTGGGGGGATCAGGAAACACCATATATTTT	CASSLGGSGNTIYF
-	14	TRBV13	TRBJ2-2	-	TGTGCCAGCAGCCCGGCAGCGAACACCGGGGAGCTGTTTTTT	CASSPAANTGELFF
TRBD1	17	TRBV4-1	TRBJ1-3	once	TGCGCCAGCAGCCAACCCGGACAGGGCATGGGAGGAAACACCATATATTTT	CASSQPGQGMGGNTIYF
TRBD1	13	TRBV7-6	TRBJ1-1	-	TGTGCCAGCAGCTACGACAGGGTCACTGAAGCTTTCTTT	CASSYDRVTEAFF
TRBD1	14	TRBV30	TRBJ2-5	-	TGTGCCTGGAGTTCTGGACAGGGGCAAGAGACCCAGTACTTC	CAWSSGQGQETQYF
-	14	TRBV28	TRBJ1-2	-	TGTGCCAGCAGTCCGGGCCGAGACCTTTATGGCTACACCTTC	CASSPGRDLYGYTF
-	17	TRBV7-8	TRBJ1-2	-	TGTGCCAGCAGCTTAGCGCAGGTTCGGGGACAAGCGGATGGCTACACCTTC	CASSLAQVRGQADGYTF
-	15	TRBV5-4	TRBJ2-5	-	TGTGCCAGCAGCTTGACGGGACGTATTAAAGAGACCCAGTACTTC	CASSLTGRIKETQYF
-	13	TRBV3-1/TRBV3-2	TRBJ2-5	-	TGTGCCAGCAGCCCCGCCCAGGGGGGATCCCAGTACTTC	CASSPAQGGSQYF
TRBD2	13	TRBV28	TRBJ2-7	-	TGTGCCAGCAAGTCCGGGGGGTCCCACGAGCAGTACTTC	CASKSGGSHEQYF
TRBD1	15	TRBV7-3	TRBJ1-1	-	TGTGCCAGCAGCGCAACAGGGGGCCGGGAGACTGAAGCTTTCTTT	CASSATGGRETEAFF
TRBD1	13	TRBV12-3/TRBV12-4	TRBJ1-2	-	TGTGCCAGCAACCCGACAGGGTCGGGTGGCTACACCTTC	CASNPTGSGGYTF
TRBD2	15	TRBV7-2	TRBJ2-3	many	TGTGCCAGCAGCTTCACCGGGGGGGGCGGAGATACGCAGTATTTT	CASSFTGGGGDTQYF
-	19	TRBV11-2	TRBJ2-7	-	TGTGCCAGCAGCTTAGATCCCCGGCGGGCGGACCTCATCTCCTACGAGCAGTACTTC	CASSLDPRRADLISYEQYF
-	13	TRBV6-6	TRBJ1-5	-	TGTGCCAGCAGTTTCTTACCGCATCAGCCCCAGCATTTT	CASSFLPHQPQHF
-	15	TRBV5-1	TRBJ2-3	-	TGCGCCAGCAGCTTGGAGGTAGGCTACACAGATACGCAGTATTTT	CASSLEVGYTDTQYF
-	14	TRBV19	TRBJ1-5	-	TGTGCCAGTAGTGGTTCAGCTTACAATCAGCCCCAGCATTTT	CASSGSAYNQPQHF
-	15	TRBV7-2	TRBJ1-3	-	TGTGCCAGCAGCTTAGCGACCGCTCCTGGAAACACCATATATTTT	CASSLATAPGNTIYF
-	14	TRBV9	TRBJ2-7	once	TGTGCCAGCAGCGAGGGGGACATCTCCTACGAGCAGTACTTC	CASSEGDISYEQYF
-	16	TRBV21-1	TRBJ2-3	-	TGTGCCAGCATAAAAGGACACCTCGTTAGCACAGATACGCAGTATTTT	CASIKGHLVSTDTQYF
-	14	TRBV7-2	TRBJ1-1	-	TGTGCCAGCAGCGACGGGACCCCGGGGACTGAAGCTTTCTTT	CASSDGTPGTEAFF
TRBD2	15	TRBV4-1	TRBJ2-7	-	TGCGCCAGCAGCCTCTCTAGCGGGGGTTTCGACGAGCAGTACTTC	CASSLSSGGFDEQYF
-	13	TRBV7-2	TRBJ2-7	-	TGTGCCAGCAGCTTAGGTAGGGAATGGGAGCAGTACTTC	CASSLGREWEQYF
-	15	TRBV5-1	TRBJ2-1	-	TGCGCCAGCAGCTTAGGGGGATTCTCCTACAATGAGCAGTTCTTC	CASSLGGFSYNEQFF